These 20 T cell receptor beta chains were sequenced from one sample in a study of CD8 T cells in ankylosing spondylitis. TCRdb ran MiXCR on the 5' RACE reads and lists one entry per CDR3 protein. Of 150,000 to 250,000 distinct CDR3 sequences in the sample, roughly 13% were seen once. The source material was blood, either unsorted or a sorted T cell fraction (not recorded which). These receptors all come from a male donor with ankylosing spondylitis or in good health (not recorded which).

The chain combines TRBV20-1 with TRBJ2-4, with D possibly being TRBD1 (5 bases). The CDR3 has 18 residues. V was clipped by 3 bases and J by 0 bases, with 21 bases between them. Germline lookup yields CDR1 DFQATT and CDR2 SNEGSKA (reference sequence). The CDR3 DNA reads TGCAGTGCTAGCCCCGGGCAGGGTCGACTTCTAGCCAAAAACATTCAGTACTTC. This translates into CSASPGQGRLLAKNIQYF.

This clonotype was picked up a small number of times. This chain uses TRBV2 with TRBJ2-7, with D possibly matching TRBD1 (6 bases). CDR1 and CDR2 (germline): SNHLY, FYNNEI. The CDR3 consists of 15 residues. The germline V and J ends were trimmed by 7 bases and 0 bases, with 16 bases remaining between them. The CDR3 reads CASKWNRASSYEQYF. The DNA for the CDR3 is TGTGCCAGCAAATGGAACAGGGCGAGCTCCTACGAGCAGTACTTC.

The sample holds many counts of this clonotype. The chain uses TRBV12-3 or TRBV12-4 and TRBJ2-3, with D maybe TRBD1 (6 bases). V was trimmed by 5 bases and J by 4 bases, leaving 19 bases between them. CDR3 length: 16 residues. This chain's CDR3 is CASSHDRYLWSDTQYF. The CDR3, as DNA: TGTGCCAGCAGTCATGACAGGTACCTATGGTCAGATACGCAGTATTTT.

This chain connects TRBV5-5 to TRBJ2-7; 8 bases map to TRBD1. The CDR3 has 14 amino acids. CDR1 is SGHKS and CDR2 is YYEKEE in the germline V gene (reference sequence). Trimming removed 3 bases from V and 5 bases from J; junction bases left unmatched: 7. In DNA form, the CDR3 reads TGTGCCAGCAGCTCCCACGACAGGGGAGACGAGCAGTACTTC. Its protein product is CASSSHDRGDEQYF.

This clonotype was detected a few times. The chain recombines TRBV12-5 with TRBJ2-1; 7 positions match TRBD1. Trimming at V came to 6 bases and at J to 6 bases, leaving 11 bases not matched to a gene. The CDR3 spans 15 residues. CDR1 and CDR2 from the germline V gene are LGHNT and FRNRAP. The CDR3 here is CASGQTLDRRNEQFF. CDR3 nucleotide sequence: TGTGCTAGTGGCCAGACCTTGGACAGGCGCAATGAGCAGTTCTTC.

This clonotype was seen a handful of times. J is TRBJ2-1 and V is TRBV12-3 or TRBV12-4; 9 bases agree with TRBD2. With 3 bases clipped from V and 8 bases from J, the junction kept 11 bases outside the gene matches. The CDR3 runs 16 residues. The CDR3 region is CASSLMGLAQRDEQFF. In nucleotides, the CDR3 is TGTGCCAGCAGTTTGATGGGACTAGCCCAACGAGATGAGCAGTTCTTC.

This clonotype has a handful of counts. The chain employs TRBV5-5 and TRBJ1-3; D is uncertain. V was pared by 3 bases and J by 0 bases, with 7 bases between. CDR3 length: 14 residues. Germline-derived CDR1 and CDR2 are SGHKS and YYEKEE (reference sequence). The CDR3 region is CASSWADSGNTIYF. As DNA, the CDR3 is TGTGCCAGCAGCTGGGCAGACTCTGGAAACACCATATATTTT.

This clonotype has at least ten counts. V is TRBV12-3 or TRBV12-4 and J is TRBJ2-1; 10 bases line up with TRBD2. The CDR3 sequence is 15 residues long. The J segment lost 5 bases and the V segment lost 5 bases, leaving 6 bases of the junction unmatched. In DNA form, the CDR3 reads TGTGCCAGCAGTCCAGGGACTAGCGCCCACAATGAGCAGTTCTTC. Protein: CASSPGTSAHNEQFF.

In this sample, this clonotype turned up a few times. One junction end disagrees with the germline gene, perhaps due to a read error. The CDR3 DNA reads as TGTGCCACTAGATCGGACAGGGCCTCCGGGGAGCTGTTGTTT. It translates to CATRSDRASGELLF. V is TRBV15 and J is TRBJ2-2; 8 nucleotides line up with TRBD1. The CDR3 is 14 residues long. Germline V lookup: CDR1 LNHNV, CDR2 YYDKDF (reference sequence).

This clonotype showed up just a few times. The rearrangement links TRBV5-1 to TRBJ1-1, with 11 bases that match TRBD1. Germline CDR1 and CDR2: SGHRS and YFSETQ. The CDR3 totals 15 residues. With V trimmed by 5 bases and J by 0 bases, 3 bases remained unmatched. As DNA, the CDR3 is TGCGCCAGCAGTGAGGGACAGGGGGTGAACACTGAAGCTTTCTTT. Its protein is CASSEGQGVNTEAFF.

This clonotype has a count of ten or more. The chain has TRBV29-1 and TRBJ1-2, with D perhaps TRBD1 (5 bases). There are 15 residues in the CDR3. Germline CDR1 is SQVTM and CDR2 is ANQGSEA. V gave up 7 bases and J gave up 7 bases, with 25 bases separating them. The chain's CDR3 is CSGGPLGPGVVGYTF. CDR3 sequence (DNA): TGCAGCGGTGGGCCTCTTGGGCCGGGGGTGGTTGGCTACACCTTC.

This clonotype has ten or more counts. The chain links TRBV6-5 to TRBJ1-1; D unresolved. Trimming removed 4 bases from V and 6 bases from J, with 15 bases in between. In germline, CDR1 is MNHEY, CDR2 SVGAGI. The CDR3 covers 14 residues. The CDR3 sequence: CASSSLLSGSEAFF. CDR3 DNA sequence: TGTGCCAGCAGTTCCCTCCTTTCGGGGTCTGAAGCTTTCTTT.

This clonotype was seen more than once but under ten times. The V gene is TRBV27, the J gene TRBJ2-1, with TRBD2 as a possible D gene (6 bases). V was cut by 4 bases and J by 2 bases, with 12 bases left in between. CDR3 length: 15 residues. CDR1 and CDR2 (germline): MNHEY, SMNVEV (reference sequence). CDR3 nucleotides: TGTGCCAGCAGTTCAGGGACTCGCGCCTACAATGAGCAGTTCTTC. It codes for CASSSGTRAYNEQFF.

This sequence joins TRBV12-5 and TRBJ2-1, with 16 bases fitting TRBD2. The germline gives CDR1 LGHNT, CDR2 FRNRAP. Trimming at V came to 2 bases and at J to 5 bases, leaving 12 bases not matched to a gene. CDR3 length: 20 amino acids. CDR3 DNA sequence: TGTGCTAGTGGTTTGACCGGGACTAGCGGGAGGGTGTGGGACAACAATGAGCAGTTCTTC. This encodes CASGLTGTSGRVWDNNEQFF.

The gene calls are TRBV11-2 and TRBJ2-3; 8 positions agree with TRBD2. This CDR3 has 19 residues. CDR1 and CDR2 from the germline V gene are SGHAT and FQNNGV. V trimming: 0 bases; J trimming: 6 bases; junction bases outside the gene matches: 17. The CDR3 here is CASSLEGGKGSGVRDTQYF. The CDR3 DNA is TGTGCCAGCAGCTTAGAAGGGGGGAAAGGTAGCGGGGTCAGGGATACGCAGTATTTT.

This clonotype has a handful of counts. CDR3: CASSVEGVLGLGDTQYF. In nucleotides, the CDR3 is TGTGCCAGCAGCGTAGAGGGGGTTTTGGGACTCGGAGATACGCAGTATTTT. The genes are TRBV9 and TRBJ2-3, with D perhaps assigned TRBD1 or TRBD2 (6 bases each). The CDR3 is 17 amino acids. V was trimmed by 0 bases and J by 5 bases, leaving 19 bases between them. In germline, CDR1 is SGDLS, CDR2 YYNGEE.

The V and J genes are TRBV10-3 and TRBJ2-5; unclear D gene. This CDR3 contains 13 residues. V was shortened by 4 bases and J by 2 bases, with 8 bases between the two germline ends. Looked up from germline, CDR1 is ENHRY and CDR2 is SYGVKD. Here the CDR3 DNA reads TGTGCCATCAGTGGTGGTAGGCAAGAGACCCAGTACTTC. It is translated as CAISGGRQETQYF.

J is TRBJ2-3 and V is TRBV11-2, with TRBD2 matching over 12 bases. V lost 5 bases, J lost 6 bases, and 15 bases stayed unmatched. The germline V gene encodes CDR1 SGHAT and CDR2 FQNNGV. The CDR3 totals 18 residues. Here the CDR3 reads CASSPLGVTSGRADTQYF. The CDR3 bases are TGTGCCAGCAGCCCACTTGGGGTGACTAGCGGGAGAGCGGATACGCAGTATTTT.

Of note for this clonotype: Because it lacks the conserved phenylalanine or tryptophan at the end, this CDR3 is likely a read error. This chain connects TRBV12-3 or TRBV12-4 to TRBJ2-7; no definite D call. CDR3 size: 13 residues. V lost 7 bases, J lost 1 base, and 11 bases lay in between. The CDR3 coding sequence is TGTGCCAGCACCCTATCGGGTTCCTACGAGCAGTACTCC. Its translation: CASTLSGSYEQYS.

This clonotype was observed at least ten times. The gene calls are TRBV29-1 and TRBJ1-2, with D maybe TRBD1 (6 bases). The CDR3 covers 15 residues. Germline V gives CDR1 SQVTM, CDR2 ANQGSEA. The ends were cut back, 0 bases at V and 7 bases at J, with 18 bases in the middle. The CDR3 here is CSVEDGRTAHCGYTF. The CDR3 nucleotides read TGCAGCGTTGAAGATGGCCGGACAGCCCATTGTGGCTACACCTTC.